The 14 T cell receptor beta chains listed next were all sequenced from one sample in a study of blood T cell repertoires in COVID-19. The protocol was immunoSEQ multiplex PCR, while the TCRdb copy is restricted to in-frame clones and leaves out a portion. Among some 180,000 clones, more than 75% were seen once, and the ten largest hold approximately 8.6%. Specimen: peripheral blood. All receptors derive from a woman aged 45 to 65 with active or convalescent COVID-19.

The chain links TRBV6-1 to TRBJ2-1; 7 bases map to TRBD1. Per germline, CDR1 MNHNS and CDR2 SASEGT. This CDR3 spans 17 amino acids. V shed 4 bases and J 8 bases; nucleotides not matched to a gene: 17. CDR3 protein: CASSAPQGRGQGDEQFF. For the CDR3, the DNA is TGTGCCAGCAGTGCCCCCCAGGGACGGGGCCAGGGGGATGAGCAGTTCTTC.

CDR3 sequence (DNA): TGTGCCAGCAGTCTACAGGGATACTATGGCTACACCTTC. It encodes CASSLQGYYGYTF. The chain is built from TRBV28 and TRBJ1-2; TRBD1 is a possible D gene (6 bases). Trimming removed 5 bases at V and 3 bases at J, with 10 bases between. The CDR3 sequence is 13 residues long. Looked up from germline, CDR1 is MDHEN and CDR2 is SYDVKM.

Only one count was recorded for this clone. The V call is TRBV4-2, the J call TRBJ2-3; 7 bases fit TRBD2. Trimming cost V 4 bases and J 4 bases; bases outside gene matches: 20. Germline V CDR1 and CDR2: LGHNA, YNFKEQ. The CDR3 spans 19 residues. The CDR3 sequence is CASSLNPPASGKGADTQYF. The CDR3 nucleotides are TGTGCCAGCAGCCTCAACCCGCCCGCTAGCGGAAAAGGTGCAGATACGCAGTATTTT.

The chain is built from TRBV28 and TRBJ2-4; 12 nucleotides line up with TRBD1. V dropped 6 bases and J dropped 6; count of bases not matched to a gene: 12. The CDR3 totals 17 residues. Germline CDR1 MDHEN, CDR2 SYDVKM. The CDR3 protein is CASSSPAGTGGGNIQYF. In DNA form, the CDR3 reads TGTGCCAGCAGCTCCCCCGCCGGGACAGGGGGCGGAAACATTCAGTACTTC.

This rearrangement joins TRBV20-1 to TRBJ2-1, with 9 bases that match TRBD2. CDR3 length: 15 residues. Losses at the gene ends were 3 bases for V and 6 bases for J; bases not matched to a gene: 9. The germline V gene encodes CDR1 DFQATT and CDR2 SNEGSKA (reference sequence). CDR3 sequence reads: CSASASGRKSNEQFF. The CDR3 DNA reads as TGCAGTGCTAGTGCGAGCGGGAGGAAGAGCAATGAGCAGTTCTTC.

The gene calls are TRBV6-5 and TRBJ1-6; a possible D gene is TRBD1 (6 bases). Trimming took off 0 bases at V and 8 bases at J, with 11 bases between the two ends. The germline gives CDR1 MNHEY, CDR2 SVGAGI. The CDR3 has 15 amino acids. Here the CDR3 DNA reads TGTGCCAGCAGTTACTCCCCAGGGGAGCATTCACCCCTCCACTTT. Translation gives CASSYSPGEHSPLHF.

The sample holds a few counts of this clone. V gene TRBV28 combines with J gene TRBJ1-5; D gene uncertain. This CDR3 comprises 17 residues. V lost 3 bases and J 1 base, leaving 16 bases between the germline ends. Germline loops: CDR1 MDHEN, CDR2 SYDVKM. For the CDR3, the DNA is TGTGCCAGCAGTTTTTGGGCCGGTCAACGAAGCAATCAGCCCCAGCATTTT. Protein sequence: CASSFWAGQRSNQPQHF.

The chain employs TRBV7-2 and TRBJ1-6, with no clear D. Germline V lookup: CDR1 SGHTA, CDR2 FQGNSA. Between the trimmed V and J ends, which lost 2 bases and 10 bases, there was a span of 12 bases. CDR3 length equals 14 residues. The CDR3 DNA sequence: TGTGCCAGCAGCTTAAGCGGCGCTAGGTCACCCCTCCACTTT. It yields the protein CASSLSGARSPLHF.

This rearrangement joins TRBV2 to TRBJ1-5, with D tentatively TRBD1 (6 bases). The V end lost 6 bases, the J end lost 9 bases, and 18 bases lay between the germline ends. Germline V CDR1 and CDR2: SNHLY, FYNNEI. The CDR3 runs 14 residues. CDR3 in amino acids: CASSENGGLGPQHF. Written as DNA, the CDR3 is TGTGCCAGCAGCGAAAATGGGGGCCTGGGGCCCCAGCATTTT.

The V gene is TRBV6-5, the J gene TRBJ2-1, with D possibly being TRBD1 (5 bases). Trimming took off 0 bases at V and 4 bases at J, with 7 bases between the two ends. Germline assignment: CDR1 MNHEY and CDR2 SVGAGI. The CDR3 spans 14 residues. Written as DNA, the CDR3 is TGTGCCAGCAGTTACTCGCAGGGATACAATGAGCAGTTCTTC. Translating gives CASSYSQGYNEQFF.

The chain recombines TRBV12-1 with TRBJ1-2; TRBD1, as called in the table, went unchecked against the DNA. TRBV12-1 is annotated as a pseudogene. The CDR3 is made up of 16 amino acids. The CDR3 nucleotides read TGTGCCAGCAGCCCGAGCACAGGGGACGTGCTGGGAGGCTACACCTTC. This encodes CASSPSTGDVLGGYTF.

The J gene is TRBJ2-2, the V gene TRBV30; perhaps TRBD1 as D (6 bases). Germline values: CDR1 GTSNPN, CDR2 SVGIG (reference sequence). The V gene lost 0 bases and the J gene lost 4 bases, with 15 bases spanning the gap. The CDR3 contains 16 residues. CDR3 in DNA: TGTGCCTGGAGTGTTGACAGGACCCCTGGCACCGGGGAGCTGTTTTTT. This translates into CAWSVDRTPGTGELFF.

The chain has TRBV18 and TRBJ1-3; D might be TRBD1 (5 bases). V was clipped by 6 bases and J by 4 bases, with 16 bases between them. Germline V lookup: CDR1 KGHSH, CDR2 LQKENI. The CDR3 has 15 residues. CDR3 loop: CASSPLGDSGNTIYF. CDR3 DNA sequence: TGTGCCAGCTCTCCCTTGGGGGACTCCGGAAACACCATATATTTT.

CDR3 region: CASSYRTGNGYTF. The DNA for the CDR3 is TGTGCCAGCAGCTACCGGACAGGGAATGGCTACACCTTC. The chain is built from TRBV11-2 and TRBJ1-2, with 8 nucleotides matching TRBD1. Germline CDR1 is SGHAT and CDR2 is FQNNGV. The CDR3 loop spans 13 amino acids. V shed 4 bases, J shed 6 bases, and the junction held 4 bases outside the gene matches.